This TCR beta chain was captured by sequencing in a study of Graves' ophthalmopathy and Graves' hyperthyroidism. Other autoimmune diseases, uncontrolled infections, pregnancy or lactation excluded patients from enrollment. Amplification from RNA transcripts yielded the TCR beta CDR3 regions. The authors performed first-round RT-PCR with HTBI primers and then a second-round multiplex PCR. TCRdb processed the multiplex PCR reads anew with MiXCR; each CDR3 protein has one entry. The repertoire has hundreds of thousands of distinct CDR3 sequences, roughly 40% of them found once; the top ten carry about 40%. The J segment lost 5 bases and the V segment lost 0 bases, leaving 7 bases of the junction unmatched. Germline loops: CDR1 SEHNR, CDR2 FQNEAQ (reference sequence). CDR3 size: 16 residues.

Material for sequencing was peripheral blood. The chain links TRBV7-9 to TRBJ2-7, with 10 bases that match TRBD1. The receptor was derived from an adult man with Graves' ophthalmopathy. The CDR3 nucleotides read TGTGCCAGCAGCTTAGCAGGCGGGACAGGGGTTAACGAGCAGTACTTC. It yields the protein CASSLAGGTGVNEQYF.